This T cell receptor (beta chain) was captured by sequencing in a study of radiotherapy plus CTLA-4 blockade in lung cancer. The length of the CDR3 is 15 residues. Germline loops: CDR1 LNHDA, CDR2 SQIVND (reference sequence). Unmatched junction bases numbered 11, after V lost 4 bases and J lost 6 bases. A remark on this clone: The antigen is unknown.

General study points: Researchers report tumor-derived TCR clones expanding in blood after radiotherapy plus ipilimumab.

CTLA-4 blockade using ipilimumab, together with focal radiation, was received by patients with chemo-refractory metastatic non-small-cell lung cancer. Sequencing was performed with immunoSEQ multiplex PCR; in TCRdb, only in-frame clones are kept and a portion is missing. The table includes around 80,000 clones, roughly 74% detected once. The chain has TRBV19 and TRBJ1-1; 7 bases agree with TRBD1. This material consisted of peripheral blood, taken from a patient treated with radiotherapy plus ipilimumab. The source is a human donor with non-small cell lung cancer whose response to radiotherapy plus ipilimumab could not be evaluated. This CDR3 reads CASSNSGDSGSEAFF. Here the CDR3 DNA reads TGTGCCAGTAGTAATAGCGGGGACAGCGGCTCTGAAGCTTTCTTT.